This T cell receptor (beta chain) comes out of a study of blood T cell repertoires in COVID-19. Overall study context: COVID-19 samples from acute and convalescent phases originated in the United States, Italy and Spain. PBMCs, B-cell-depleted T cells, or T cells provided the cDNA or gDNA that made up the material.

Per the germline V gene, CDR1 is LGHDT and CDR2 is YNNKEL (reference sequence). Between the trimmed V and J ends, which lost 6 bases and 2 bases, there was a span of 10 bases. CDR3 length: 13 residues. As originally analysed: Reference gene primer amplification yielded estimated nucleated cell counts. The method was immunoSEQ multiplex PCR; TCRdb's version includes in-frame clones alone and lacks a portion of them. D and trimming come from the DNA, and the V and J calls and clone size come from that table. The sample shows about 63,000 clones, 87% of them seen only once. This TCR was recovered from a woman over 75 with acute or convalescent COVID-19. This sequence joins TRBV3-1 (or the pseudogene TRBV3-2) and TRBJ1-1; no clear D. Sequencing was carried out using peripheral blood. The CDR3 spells CASSRAFNTEAFF. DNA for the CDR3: TGTGCCAGCAGTCGCGCTTTTAACACTGAAGCTTTCTTT.